This T cell receptor beta chain is from a study of T cell responses to AZD1222 COVID-19 vaccine. Broader study findings: AZD1222 recipients seropositive at baseline numbered only six. The sample set comprised mostly white British donors with more females, and clonal diversity was possibly underestimated. All repertoire sampling was performed exclusively after the peak T cell response.

Between the trimmed V and J ends, which lost 3 bases and 5 bases, there was a span of 20 bases. Germline values: CDR1 LNHDA, CDR2 SQIVND (reference sequence). This CDR3 has 16 residues. Turning to this clone: No antigen is known for it.

Using immunoSEQ multiplex PCR, the repertoire was profiled, and TCRdb retains in-frame clones only, with some absent. The profile shows 100,000 to 150,000 clones, 88% of them singletons. The rearrangement uses TRBV19 and TRBJ2-7; D is tentatively TRBD1 or TRBD2 (6 bases each). This sequence originates from an adult in good health. The sample here was peripheral blood, taken on day 0 of AZD1222 vaccination. CDR3 nucleotides: TGTGCCAGTAGTATTTCCCCGGCGACAGGAGGGGACGAGCAGTACTTC. Translation: CASSISPATGGDEQYF.